What follows are 8 T cell receptor beta chains derived from one specimen sequenced in a study of T-cell memory formation after mild COVID-19. TCRdb reprocessed the 5' RACE reads via MiXCR and lists one record per CDR3 protein. Here the sample spans 500,000 to 550,000 distinct CDR3 sequences, approximately 20% being singletons. The specimen sequenced was PBMCs or a T cell subset sorted from them (not recorded which). The source is an adult woman who had mild COVID-19 (a few samples of this study predate the infection). Cell type and time point are not known.

This clonotype was found a few times. This chain uses TRBV7-6 with TRBJ2-1; TRBD2 matches at 12 bases. J was trimmed by 6 bases and V by 0 bases; bases with no gene match: 9. Germline V gene lookup returns CDR1 SGHVS and CDR2 FNYEAQ. The CDR3 is 18 residues long. The CDR3 DNA reads as TGTGCCAGCAGCTTAGCGCGGTCTAGCGGGGGGGCCCCCAATGAGCAGTTCTTC. Amino acid sequence: CASSLARSSGGAPNEQFF.

V is TRBV29-1 and J is TRBJ1-2, with 7 bases that match TRBD1. The CDR3 is 13 amino acids. V was pared by 3 bases and J by 7 bases, with 8 bases of the junction left unmatched. Germline V gene data show CDR1 as SQVTM and CDR2 as ANQGSEA. The CDR3 protein is CSVEVTGNLGYTF. In DNA form, the CDR3 reads TGCAGCGTTGAGGTGACAGGGAATCTTGGCTACACCTTC. Full variable domain (missing parts from reference TRBV29-1 and TRBJ1-2): SAVISQKPSRDICQRGTSLTIQCQVDSQVTMMFWYRQQPGQSLTLIATANQGSEATYESGFVIDKFPISRPNLTFSTLTVSNMSPEDSSIYLCSVEVTGNLGYTFGSGTRLTVV.

J is TRBJ2-3 and V is TRBV24-1; possibly TRBD1 for D (7 bases). This CDR3 is 14 amino acids long. Trimming pared 6 bases from V and 5 bases from J, leaving 14 bases between. Per the germline V gene, CDR1 is KGHDR and CDR2 is SFDVKD. CDR3 sequence reads: CATSQGGDKDTQYF. The CDR3 nucleotides are TGTGCCACCAGTCAGGGGGGAGACAAAGATACGCAGTATTTT.

The chain links TRBV11-2 to TRBJ2-2; no clear D gene. The CDR3 is 15 residues long. With 0 bases removed from V and 1 base from J, the gap between germline ends came to 6 bases. Germline V lookup: CDR1 SGHAT, CDR2 FQNNGV. The CDR3, as DNA: TGTGCCAGCAGCTTAGATCCGGTGAACACCGGGGAGCTGTTTTTT. This encodes CASSLDPVNTGELFF.

This clonotype has a handful of counts. The CDR3 DNA reads TGTGCCAGCAGCTTGGAGGGGTACCCCTACGAGCAGTACTTC. Protein product: CASSLEGYPYEQYF. The V gene is TRBV5-5, the J gene TRBJ2-7; TRBD1 might be the D (5 bases). The CDR3 is made up of 14 amino acids. CDR1 is SGHKS and CDR2 is YYEKEE in the germline V gene (reference sequence). Trimming left V 0 bases short and J 2 bases short, with 9 bases between.

This clonotype was counted only a few times. The chain joins TRBV20-1 to TRBJ1-1; D gene uncertain. Germline-derived CDR1 and CDR2 are DFQATT and SNEGSKA (reference sequence). This CDR3 region has 12 residues. V was trimmed by 3 bases and J by 3 bases, leaving 8 bases between them. Here the CDR3 reads CSASGFDTEAFF. CDR3 nucleotide sequence: TGCAGTGCTAGTGGGTTCGACACTGAAGCTTTCTTT.

This clonotype appeared a few times. The rearrangement links TRBV20-1 to TRBJ1-1; TRBD1 aligns across 8 bases. CDR1 DFQATT and CDR2 SNEGSKA come from the germline V gene (reference sequence). V was clipped by 6 bases and J by 0 bases; unmatched bases: 9. This CDR3 has 15 amino acids. In nucleotides, the CDR3 is TGCAGTGCCCCGGACAGGGAAACCATGAACACTGAAGCTTTCTTT. Translation: CSAPDRETMNTEAFF.

V is TRBV5-1 and J is TRBJ2-1; tentative D call: TRBD1 (5 bases). The CDR3 runs to 16 residues. Trimming removed 7 bases from V and 0 bases from J, with 17 bases in between. Germline lookup yields CDR1 SGHRS and CDR2 YFSETQ. The CDR3 is CASSTPQGSSYNEQFF. The CDR3 DNA reads as TGCGCCAGCTCGACACCTCAGGGAAGCTCCTACAATGAGCAGTTCTTC.